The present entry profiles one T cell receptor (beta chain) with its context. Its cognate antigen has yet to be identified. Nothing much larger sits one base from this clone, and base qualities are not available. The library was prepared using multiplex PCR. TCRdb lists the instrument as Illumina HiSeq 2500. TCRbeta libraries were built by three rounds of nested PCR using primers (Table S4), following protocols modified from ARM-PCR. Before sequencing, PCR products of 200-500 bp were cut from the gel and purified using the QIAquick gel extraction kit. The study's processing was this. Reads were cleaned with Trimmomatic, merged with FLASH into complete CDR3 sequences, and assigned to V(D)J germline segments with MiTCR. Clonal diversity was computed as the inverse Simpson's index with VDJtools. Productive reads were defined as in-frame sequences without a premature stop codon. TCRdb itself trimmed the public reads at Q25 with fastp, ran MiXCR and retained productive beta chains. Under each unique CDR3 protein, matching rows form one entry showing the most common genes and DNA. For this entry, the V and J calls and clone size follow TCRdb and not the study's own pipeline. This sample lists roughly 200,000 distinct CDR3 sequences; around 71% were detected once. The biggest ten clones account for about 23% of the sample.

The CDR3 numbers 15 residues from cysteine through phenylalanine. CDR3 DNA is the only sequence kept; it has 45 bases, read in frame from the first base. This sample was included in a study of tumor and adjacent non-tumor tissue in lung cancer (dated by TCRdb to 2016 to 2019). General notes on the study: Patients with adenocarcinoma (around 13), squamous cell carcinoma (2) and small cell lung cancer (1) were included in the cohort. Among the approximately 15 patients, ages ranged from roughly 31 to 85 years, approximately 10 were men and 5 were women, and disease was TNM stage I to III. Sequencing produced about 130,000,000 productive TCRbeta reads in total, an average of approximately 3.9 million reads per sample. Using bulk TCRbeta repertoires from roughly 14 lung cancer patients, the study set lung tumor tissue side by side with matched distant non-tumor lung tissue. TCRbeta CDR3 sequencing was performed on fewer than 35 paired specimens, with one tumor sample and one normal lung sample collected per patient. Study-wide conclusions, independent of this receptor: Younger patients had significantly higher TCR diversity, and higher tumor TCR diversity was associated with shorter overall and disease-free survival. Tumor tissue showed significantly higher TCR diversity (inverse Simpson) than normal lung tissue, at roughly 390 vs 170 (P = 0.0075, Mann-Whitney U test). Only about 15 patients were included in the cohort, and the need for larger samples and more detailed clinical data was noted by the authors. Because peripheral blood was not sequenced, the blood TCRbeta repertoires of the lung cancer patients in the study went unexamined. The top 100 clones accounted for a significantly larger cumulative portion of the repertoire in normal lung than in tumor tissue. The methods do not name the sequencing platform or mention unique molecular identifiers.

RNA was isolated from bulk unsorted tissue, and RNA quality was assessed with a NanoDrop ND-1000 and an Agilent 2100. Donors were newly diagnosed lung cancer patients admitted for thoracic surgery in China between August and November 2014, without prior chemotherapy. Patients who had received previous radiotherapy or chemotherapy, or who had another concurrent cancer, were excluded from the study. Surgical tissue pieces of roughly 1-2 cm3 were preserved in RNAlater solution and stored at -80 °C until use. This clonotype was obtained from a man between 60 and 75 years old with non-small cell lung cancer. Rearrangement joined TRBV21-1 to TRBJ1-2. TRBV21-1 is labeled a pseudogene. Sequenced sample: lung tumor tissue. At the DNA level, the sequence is TGTGCCAGCAGCAAAGTCCTAGGGTCCTACTATGGCTACACCTTC. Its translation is CASSKVLGSYYGYTF.